A single TCR beta chain is shown here with its context. The data were taken from a study of blood T cell repertoires in COVID-19. Those who participated ranged in age from roughly 18 to 100 years and resided in under 25 US areas. Assignments of participants to cohorts depended upon their own reported clinical history. In Cohort 3, a recovered donor had either two negative PCRs, clearance, or symptom resolution. Trimming left V 5 bases short and J 4 bases short, with 20 bases between. The CDR3 consists of 17 residues. Germline V lookup: CDR1 SGHTA, CDR2 FQGNSA. In the original analysis: Scientists estimated how many nucleated cells there were by amplifying reference gene primers. Profiling relied on immunoSEQ multiplex PCR, and the TCRdb table lists in-frame clones only, not all of them. Clone size and the V and J calls come from that table; the DNA yielded D and trimming. This table has 350,000 to 450,000 clones, 89% appearing once.

Sample: PBMCs or T cells enriched from blood (not recorded which). The TCR comes from a woman in her 30s who had recovered from COVID-19. This chain uses TRBV7-2 with TRBJ2-2, with a weak D call TRBD2 (6 bases). DNA of the CDR3: TGTGCCAGCAGCCCCCGATGGGGGGAAGCGGGCACCGGGGAGCTGTTTTTT. It encodes CASSPRWGEAGTGELFF.